These 25 T cell receptor beta chains share one sample of origin, sequenced in a study of technical replicates of blood from four donors. Only in-frame clones appear in the TCRdb table, and some are missing; sequencing was by immunoSEQ multiplex PCR. The sample holds just over 80,000 clones, about 97% seen once. The sequenced material came from T cells isolated from PBMCs. The receptors stem from a human donor in good health.

This chain joins TRBV5-6 and TRBJ2-7, with 9 bases identical to TRBD1. The CDR3 contains 14 residues. Germline trimming cut 4 bases from V and 3 bases from J; bases unmatched to any gene: 5. Germline V gene data show CDR1 as SGHDT and CDR2 as YYEEEE. The CDR3 sequence is CASSGGQGNYEQYF. The CDR3 DNA sequence: TGTGCCAGCAGCGGGGGACAGGGAAACTACGAGCAGTACTTC. Together with reference TRBV5-6 and TRBJ2-7, the CDR3 gives the full variable domain: DAGVTQSPTHLIKTRGQQVTLRCSPKSGHDTVSWYQQALGQGPQFIFQYYEEEERQRGNFPDRFSGHQFPNYSSELNVNALLLGDSALYLCASSGGQGNYEQYFGPGTRLTVT.

CDR3 nucleotides: TGTGCCAGCAGCTTAGGGGGCGCACGGGGCTACACCTTC. Translating gives CASSLGGARGYTF. The V call is TRBV7-2, the J call TRBJ1-2, with a possible D match to TRBD1 (5 bases). The CDR3 totals 13 residues. V shed 1 base and J shed 8 bases, with 11 bases lying between them. CDR1 and CDR2 from the germline V gene are SGHTA and FQGNSA.

The V gene is TRBV27, the J gene TRBJ1-5; 10 bases agree with TRBD1. The CDR3 runs 19 residues. Germline trimming cut 1 base from V and 0 bases from J; bases unmatched to any gene: 9. Germline V CDR1 and CDR2: MNHEY, SMNVEV (reference sequence). The CDR3 sequence is CASSLYAGTGAYSNQPQHF. For the CDR3, the DNA is TGTGCCAGCAGTTTATATGCCGGGACAGGGGCTTATAGCAATCAGCCCCAGCATTTT.

The chain is built from TRBV7-8 and TRBJ1-5, with TRBD1 as a possible D gene (5 bases). Germline V lookup: CDR1 SGHVS, CDR2 FQNEAQ. Trimming shortened V by 6 bases and J by 7 bases, and 16 bases separated the two germline ends. CDR3 length: 14 amino acids. CDR3 sequence (DNA): TGTGCCAGCAGTCCCTACTGGGGGGACCAGCCCCAGCATTTT. This gives the protein CASSPYWGDQPQHF.

This clone was picked up one time. The rearrangement uses TRBV4-1 and TRBJ2-1; no clear D gene. V was cut by 1 base and J by 5 bases, with 9 bases left in between. Germline V gene data show CDR1 as MGHRA and CDR2 as YSYEKL. This CDR3 spans 14 amino acids. The CDR3 here is CASSQGLAHNEQFF. The CDR3 DNA reads TGCGCCAGCAGCCAAGGCCTGGCCCACAATGAGCAGTTCTTC.

Notes on this clone: The DNA is omitted, as the CDR3 cannot be located on it reliably, and the CDR3 follows TCRdb's listing. The chain joins TRBV27 to TRBJ1-4. The germline V gene encodes CDR1 MNHEY and CDR2 SMNVEV (reference sequence). The CDR3 is 17 amino acids long, termini counted. CDR3 amino acids: CASSSSGGLLWREKLFF.

The chain couples TRBV2 to TRBJ2-1; the match to TRBD1 covers 8 bases. The CDR3 contains 14 residues. The germline V gene encodes CDR1 SNHLY and CDR2 FYNNEI. The V and J ends lost 5 bases and 4 bases, in that order; junction bases with no gene match: 4. CDR3: CASSKRDRYNEQFF. The CDR3 region has the DNA TGTGCCAGCAGTAAAAGGGACAGGTACAATGAGCAGTTCTTC.

The genes are TRBV5-4 and TRBJ2-3; the match to TRBD2 covers 10 bases. The CDR3 covers 16 residues. V was pared by 0 bases and J by 4 bases, with 5 bases of the junction left unmatched. CDR1 and CDR2 from the germline V gene are SGHNT and YYREEE (reference sequence). The CDR3 sequence is CASSLDLAGVADTQYF. As DNA, the CDR3 is TGTGCCAGCAGCTTGGATCTAGCGGGAGTTGCAGATACGCAGTATTTT.

The chain uses TRBV21-1 and TRBJ1-1. TRBV21-1 is described as a pseudogene. CDR3 length: 14 amino acids. CDR3 region: CASSFRTGGTEAFF. The CDR3 DNA reads as TGTGCCAGCAGCTTCCGGACGGGAGGCACTGAAGCTTTCTTT.

The V gene is TRBV7-9, the J gene TRBJ2-1; no clear D gene. The V gene's germline CDR1 is SEHNR and CDR2 FQNEAQ (reference sequence). CDR3 length: 12 amino acids. V was shortened by 2 bases and J by 10 bases, with 9 bases between the two germline ends. The CDR3 protein is CASSLLVSEQFF. Written as DNA, the CDR3 is TGTGCCAGCAGCTTATTAGTATCGGAGCAGTTCTTC.

The chain couples TRBV28 to TRBJ1-5, with 8 bases lining up with TRBD1. The CDR3 length is 12 residues. V gave up 5 bases and J gave up 14 bases; unmatched junction bases: 8. Germline loops: CDR1 MDHEN, CDR2 SYDVKM. CDR3 DNA sequence: TGTGCCAGCAGTCCACCCCAGGGGGCGGAGCATTTT. It specifies CASSPPQGAEHF.

V gene TRBV11-3 combines with J gene TRBJ2-7, with 11 nucleotides matching TRBD2. Germline assignment: CDR1 SGHNT and CDR2 YENEEA. There are 17 residues in the CDR3. Unmatched junction bases numbered 11, after V lost 3 bases and J lost 4 bases. This chain's CDR3 is CASSFGTSGVVLYEQYF. As DNA, the CDR3 is TGTGCCAGCAGCTTTGGGACTAGCGGAGTCGTTTTATACGAGCAGTACTTC.

This rearrangement joins TRBV28 to TRBJ1-2; D remains unclear. The CDR3 is 12 residues long. Germline V lookup: CDR1 MDHEN, CDR2 SYDVKM. Trimming took off 10 bases at V and 7 bases at J, with 16 bases between the two ends. CDR3 sequence: CATAREDGGYTF. The CDR3 DNA reads TGTGCCACGGCGAGGGAAGACGGTGGCTACACCTTC.

The V and J genes are TRBV4-1 and TRBJ2-7; perhaps TRBD1 as D (6 bases). The germline CDR1 and CDR2 sequences are MGHRA and YSYEKL. The CDR3 is made up of 14 amino acids. V lost 3 bases and J lost 3, with 12 bases in between. The chain's CDR3 is CASSHDTGIYEQYF. The CDR3 DNA reads TGCGCCAGCAGCCATGACACAGGGATCTACGAGCAGTACTTC.

The V call is TRBV19, the J call TRBJ1-1, with a tentative D call TRBD1 (5 bases). The CDR3 contains 14 residues. Per germline, CDR1 LNHDA and CDR2 SQIVND (reference sequence). Trimming cost V 5 bases and J 1 base, with 11 bases left between them. Written as DNA, the CDR3 is TGTGCCAGTAGTCCCCCCGGGGGGAACACTGAAGCTTTCTTT. As protein: CASSPPGGNTEAFF.

The V and J genes are TRBV7-3 and TRBJ1-1, with 7 bases matching TRBD1. The CDR3 length is 16 residues. The germline gives CDR1 SGHTA, CDR2 FQGTGA. V trimming: 0 bases; J trimming: 1 base; junction bases outside the gene matches: 5. CDR3 bases: TGTGCCAGCAGCTTAACGCCAAGACAGGGGAACACTGAAGCTTTCTTT. Protein product: CASSLTPRQGNTEAFF. The full variable domain, its missing parts supplied by reference TRBV7-3 and TRBJ1-1, is GAGVSQTPSNKVTEKGKYVELRCDPISGHTALYWYRQSLGQGPEFLIYFQGTGAADDSGLPNDRFFAVRPEGSVSTLKIQRTERGDSAVYLCASSLTPRQGNTEAFFGQGTRLTVV.

The CDR3, as DNA: TGTGCCAGTAGTAGCGGATGGGTCCTCAACTATGGCTACACCTTC. It is translated as CASSSGWVLNYGYTF. The chain carries TRBV19 and TRBJ1-2; D uncertain. The CDR3 extends over 15 amino acids. Trimming removed 4 bases from V and 2 bases from J, with 14 bases in between. CDR1 is LNHDA, CDR2 SQIVND, per germline (reference sequence).

This clone was seen only once. The chain recombines TRBV5-5 with TRBJ2-7, with a tentative D call TRBD1 (6 bases). Germline values: CDR1 SGHKS, CDR2 YYEKEE (reference sequence). V was pared by 0 bases and J by 2 bases, with 9 bases between. The CDR3 runs to 14 residues. The CDR3 is CASSLEWGPYEQYF. DNA of the CDR3: TGTGCCAGCAGCTTGGAGTGGGGGCCCTACGAGCAGTACTTC.

DNA for the CDR3: TGTGCCAGCAGCCGAGACGGGTACACCATATATTTT. It specifies CASSRDGYTIYF. J is TRBJ1-3 and V is TRBV7-8; D is unresolved. The CDR3 covers 12 residues. CDR1 is SGHVS, CDR2 FQNEAQ, per germline. V lost 5 bases and J lost 8, with 10 bases in between.

This rearrangement joins TRBV27 to TRBJ2-2; the match to TRBD2 covers 12 bases. Germline trimming cut 0 bases from V and 5 bases from J; bases unmatched to any gene: 7. The length of the CDR3 is 18 residues. The germline gives CDR1 MNHEY, CDR2 SMNVEV (reference sequence). The CDR3 DNA sequence: TGTGCCAGCAGTTTATCCGGTAGGGGGACTAGCGGGACCGGGGAGCTGTTTTTT. It encodes CASSLSGRGTSGTGELFF.

The chain links TRBV5-4 to TRBJ2-5; a possible D gene is TRBD1 (5 bases). Germline V gives CDR1 SGHNT, CDR2 YYREEE (reference sequence). Trimming cost V 4 bases and J 5 bases, with 18 bases left between them. The CDR3 contains 15 residues. The CDR3 region is CASSPIDRSGETQYF. As DNA, the CDR3 is TGTGCCAGCAGCCCCATAGACAGAAGTGGGGAGACCCAGTACTTC. Filled out from reference TRBV5-4 and TRBJ2-5, the complete variable domain reads ETGVTQSPTHLIKTRGQQVTLRCSSQSGHNTVSWYQQALGQGPQFIFQYYREEENGRGNFPPRFSGLQFPNYSSELNVNALELDDSALYLCASSPIDRSGETQYFGPGTRLLVL.

CDR3 residues: CASPHSRANVLTF. CDR3 sequence (DNA): TGTGCCTCCCCGCATTCGCGAGCCAACGTCCTGACTTTC. The genes are TRBV30 and TRBJ2-6; no definite D call. From germline, CDR1 is GTSNPN and CDR2 SVGIG (reference sequence). The CDR3 runs to 13 residues. Trimming took off 7 bases at V and 7 bases at J, with 14 bases between the two ends.

The V gene is TRBV6-1, the J gene TRBJ1-4; 7 bases match TRBD1. CDR1 is MNHNS and CDR2 is SASEGT in the germline V gene. J lost 5 bases, V lost 8 bases, and 5 bases had no gene match. The CDR3 extends over 13 amino acids. CDR3 nucleotide sequence: TGTGCCAGCGCACAGGGGCCCAATGAAAAACTGTTTTTT. Protein sequence: CASAQGPNEKLFF.

The rearrangement links TRBV10-3 to TRBJ1-1; a possible D gene is TRBD1 (6 bases). Trimming removed 6 bases from V and 0 bases from J, with 14 bases in between. This CDR3 is built from 15 residues. Germline V gives CDR1 ENHRY, CDR2 SYGVKD. This chain's CDR3 is CAIRKGGGVNTEAFF. Written as DNA, the CDR3 is TGTGCCATCAGGAAGGGAGGGGGTGTGAACACTGAAGCTTTCTTT.

This chain's CDR3 is CSPSVNEQFF. In DNA, the CDR3 is TGCAGTCCCTCTGTGAATGAGCAGTTCTTC. V and J are TRBV20-1 and TRBJ2-1, with D uncertain. Per germline, CDR1 DFQATT and CDR2 SNEGSKA (reference sequence). The length of the CDR3 is 10 residues. The ends were cut back, 8 bases at V and 7 bases at J, with 9 bases in the middle.